This T cell receptor (beta chain) was found in a study of metastatic and nonmetastatic thyroid tumors. Study context: Peripheral blood and tumor or nodule samples from malignant and benign thyroid patients were compared.

Germline values: CDR1 SGHNT, CDR2 YYREEE (reference sequence). Trimming removed 0 bases from V and 6 bases from J, with 13 bases in between. CDR3 length: 14 amino acids. The entire patient cohort was treatment-naive prior to thyroid surgery. TCRdb re-analyzed the PCR reads using MiXCR. The sample shows approximately 40,000 clones, less than 25% of them seen only once. The material sequenced was blood. The TCR comes from a female donor with papillary thyroid cancer or a benign thyroid nodule (not recorded which). Some clones in this sample may be carry-over from other donors' samples. This chain connects TRBV5-4 to TRBJ2-7; D gene uncertain. CDR3 region: CASSLDSGMAEQYF. In DNA, the CDR3 is TGTGCCAGCAGCTTGGATAGTGGGATGGCCGAGCAGTACTTC.